A single sample gave rise to the 5 T cell receptor beta chains below, sequenced in a study of blood T cell repertoires in COVID-19. Some clones are missing from TCRdb's copy, which holds only in-frame ones; the method was immunoSEQ multiplex PCR. This table has 64,000 or so clones, roughly four fifths appearing once. The sequencing sample was made of peripheral blood. The receptors here all came from a human donor in a cohort sampled during active COVID-19.

The chain uses TRBV15 and TRBJ1-1; tentative D call: TRBD1 (5 bases). The CDR3 spans 14 residues. The V end lost 9 bases, the J end lost 0 bases, and 14 bases lay between the germline ends. Germline values: CDR1 LNHNV, CDR2 YYDKDF (reference sequence). This CDR3 reads CATPDIFLNTEAFF. The CDR3 region has the DNA TGTGCCACTCCGGACATTTTTTTGAACACTGAAGCTTTCTTT.

This chain links TRBV3-1 (or the pseudogene TRBV3-2) with TRBJ2-3; tentative D call: TRBD1 (5 bases). Germline V gives CDR1 LGHDT, CDR2 YNNKEL (reference sequence). There are 15 residues in the CDR3. V was clipped by 5 bases and J by 5 bases, with 17 bases between them. CDR3 residues: CASSISPGFGDTQYF. CDR3 in DNA: TGTGCCAGCAGCATTTCACCAGGGTTTGGAGATACGCAGTATTTT.

The genes are TRBV3-1 (or the pseudogene TRBV3-2) and TRBJ1-6; possibly TRBD1 for D (5 bases). Germline values: CDR1 LGHDT, CDR2 YNNKEL (reference sequence). The CDR3 consists of 13 residues. V was pared by 1 base and J by 13 bases, with 11 bases between. Here the CDR3 reads CASSQGPGGPLHF. The CDR3 coding sequence is TGTGCCAGCAGCCAAGGGCCCGGGGGGCCCCTCCACTTT.

The CDR3 here is CASSPGGTGANVLTF. Written as DNA, the CDR3 is TGTGCCAGCTCACCGGGGGGTACTGGGGCCAACGTCCTGACTTTC. This rearrangement joins TRBV18 to TRBJ2-6; the D gene is possibly TRBD2 (6 bases). Germline V gene sequence: CDR1 KGHSH, CDR2 LQKENI. V lost 3 bases, J lost 2 bases, and 8 bases lay in between. The CDR3 spans 15 residues.

This clone showed up just a few times. The V gene is TRBV19, the J gene TRBJ2-3, with a weak D call TRBD2 (6 bases). V was trimmed by 7 bases and J by 2 bases, leaving 10 bases between them. Germline-derived CDR1 and CDR2 are LNHDA and SQIVND (reference sequence). This CDR3 has 13 residues. The CDR3 region is CASTAGTTDTQYF. CDR3 bases: TGTGCCAGTACGGCGGGGACCACAGATACGCAGTATTTT.